This is a list of T cell receptor beta chains from one sample in a study of regulatory T cells in long-lasting Graves disease. MiXCR, run by TCRdb on the multiplex PCR reads, gives a single entry per CDR3 protein. In the table there are about 470,000 distinct CDR3 sequences, around a fifth of which are singletons. Sequenced material: peripheral blood mononuclear cells (PBMCs), taken when the disease was refractory, from a patient treated with antithyroid drugs. Receptors were obtained from a female donor with Graves disease. Each CDR3 is given with its conserved first and last residue. D genes are given only for firm matches. The size entry is marked missing in some rows and otherwise reads once, few, many or a size class.

j_call v_call clone_size d_call cdr3_nt cdr3_aa
TRBJ2-2 TRBV20-1 many TRBD1 TGCAGTGCTAGAGGGGGGACAGGGGGCGACACCGGGGAGCTGTTTTTT CSARGGTGGDTGELFF
TRBJ2-5 TRBV18 NA NA TGTGCCAGCTCACCGCGCCAGGGGCATCAAGAGACCCAGTACTTC CASSPRQGHQETQYF
TRBJ1-2 TRBV28 many NA TGTGCCAGCAGTTTCACAGGGTATGGCTACACCTTC CASSFTGYGYTF
TRBJ2-5 TRBV11-3 many NA TGTGCCAGCAGCCCTGGGAGTGCCCAAGAGACCCAGTACTTC CASSPGSAQETQYF
TRBJ1-2 TRBV30 NA TRBD1 TGTGCCTGGAGTGTACAGGGACAGGGAAGCGGCGTTGGCTACACCTTC CAWSVQGQGSGVGYTF
TRBJ2-7 TRBV20-1 many TRBD1 TGCAGTGCTAGAGGCCGACTCGACAGGGCAGGTACGGGCGAGCAGTACTTC CSARGRLDRAGTGEQYF
TRBJ1-6 TRBV6-2/TRBV6-3 NA TRBD1 TGTGCCAGCAGTGAAGGGACAGGGACAGGTCGGAATTCACCCCTCCACTTT CASSEGTGTGRNSPLHF
TRBJ1-6 TRBV28 many NA TGTGCCAGCAGTTCTCTCCCCTTGGTAGGGTCCTATAATTCACCCCTCCACTTT CASSSLPLVGSYNSPLHF
TRBJ2-3 TRBV2 NA TRBD2 TGTGCCAGCAGTACGGGACTAGCGGGGGGCACAGATACGCAGTATTTT CASSTGLAGGTDTQYF
TRBJ1-1 TRBV4-2 few NA TGTGCCAGCAGTACAGGCACGAACACTGAAGCTTTCTTT CASSTGTNTEAFF
TRBJ2-7 TRBV10-3 few TRBD2 TGTGCCATCAGTGGCATAGCGGGAGACCTAAGCTACGAGCAGTACTTC CAISGIAGDLSYEQYF
TRBJ2-2 TRBV19 few TRBD2 TGTGCCAGTAGTCCTACCCGGCTAGCGGAGCACACCGGGGAGCTGTTTTTT CASSPTRLAEHTGELFF
TRBJ2-3 TRBV6-5 NA NA TGTGCCAGCAGTTACGCTGGCACAGATACGCAGTATTTT CASSYAGTDTQYF
TRBJ2-5 TRBV29-1 many NA TGCAGCGTTGAACTCGGGGAGACCCAGTACTTC CSVELGETQYF
TRBJ2-7 TRBV28 many TRBD2 TGTGCCAGCAGTTTAGGACGCGGGGAGGGGTACTTC CASSLGRGEGYF
TRBJ2-7 TRBV6-2/TRBV6-3 many NA TGTGCCAGCAGTTCCCCAGGGTCTGGTGAGCAGTACTTC CASSSPGSGEQYF
TRBJ1-1 TRBV2 many TRBD1 TGTGCCAGCAGGCTACAGGGGGCCCCCACTGAAGCTTTCTTT CASRLQGAPTEAFF
TRBJ1-1 TRBV28 few NA TGTGCTGGGGTAGGAACTGAAGCTTTCTTT CAGVGTEAFF
TRBJ1-5 TRBV12-3/TRBV12-4 many NA TGTGCCAGCAGCGCTTTACAGGGTCCCAATCAGCCCCAGCATTTT CASSALQGPNQPQHF
TRBJ2-5 TRBV6-5 many NA TGTGCCAGCAGTTACTCGATCGGGTCCCAGTACTTC CASSYSIGSQYF
TRBJ1-1 TRBV29-1 many TRBD1 TGCAGCGCTCGGACAGGGGCGCTGGACACTGAAGCTTTCTTT CSARTGALDTEAFF
TRBJ1-1 TRBV20-1 NA NA TGCAGTGCTAGAGGGGACGGAAAAGGGTTGGCTGACACTGAAGCTTTCTTT CSARGDGKGLADTEAFF
TRBJ1-6 TRBV12-3/TRBV12-4 many TRBD1 TGTGCCAGCAGTTTAGGCAGGGGGCATGATTCACCCCTCCACTTT CASSLGRGHDSPLHF
TRBJ1-2 TRBV29-1 many TRBD1 TGCAGCGTTGACAGGGGGATACATGGCTACACCTTC CSVDRGIHGYTF
TRBJ1-5 TRBV30 NA NA TGTGCCTGGGGGGGACACGCGAGCAATCAGCCCCAGCATTTT CAWGGHASNQPQHF
TRBJ2-2 TRBV29-1 NA TRBD2 TGCAGCGTTGAACTAGCGGGAGGGAACACCGGGGAGCTGTTTTTT CSVELAGGNTGELFF
TRBJ1-1 TRBV10-3 NA NA TGTGCCATCAGTGAGCTTAAGGGGACTGAAGCTTTCTTT CAISELKGTEAFF
TRBJ1-2 TRBV6-5 NA TRBD1 TGTGCCAGCAGTTACTCGAAGGGGGCTCCCTATGGCTACACCTTC CASSYSKGAPYGYTF
TRBJ1-2 TRBV15 many NA TGTGCCACCAGCAGAGATCGGGGAGGATATGGCTACACCTTC CATSRDRGGYGYTF
TRBJ2-5 TRBV28 few TRBD1 TGTGCCAGCAGTTTAGCTACCGGGACAGGGGTATCGGAGACCCAGTACTTC CASSLATGTGVSETQYF
TRBJ1-2 TRBV28 many NA TGTGCCAGCAGTTTATCCGGGGGGCAGGGGAACTATGGCTACACCTTC CASSLSGGQGNYGYTF
TRBJ1-6 TRBV3-1 many NA TGTGCCAGCAGCCAAAACAATTCACCCCTCCACTTT CASSQNNSPLHF
TRBJ2-5 TRBV28 NA NA TGTGCCAGCAGTTTATCAGGGCAACAAGAGACCCAGTACTTC CASSLSGQQETQYF
TRBJ2-5 TRBV6-2/TRBV6-3 NA NA TGTGCCAGCAGTGCCAGACAAGAGACCCAGTACTTC CASSARQETQYF
TRBJ1-6 TRBV11-1 many TRBD1 TGTGCCAGCAGCAGGACAGGCAATAATTCACCCCTCCACTTT CASSRTGNNSPLHF